This TCR beta chain was retrieved from a study of T cells in tuberculosis. Background on the study: A South African cohort included IGRA-negative adolescents, latently infected IGRA-positive adolescents and adults with active tuberculosis.

CDR1 and CDR2 from the germline V gene are LNHDA and SQIVND (reference sequence). The CDR3 loop spans 16 amino acids. V lost 7 bases, J lost 3 bases, and 14 bases stayed unmatched. The method was immunoSEQ multiplex PCR; TCRdb's version includes in-frame clones alone and lacks a portion of them. The sample lists tens of thousands of clones, 80% to 90% occurring once. Study-wide results and caveats: Samples were chosen by availability of cryopreserved specimens.

Each clinical donor contributed on average about 100,000 T cells from unsorted cryopreserved PBMC. As to this clone: What it binds is unknown.

The receptor was isolated from a donor under 30 with latent tuberculosis or without tuberculosis infection. Sequences were obtained from PBMCs. The V gene is TRBV19, the J gene TRBJ1-2; TRBD1 matches at 7 bases. CDR3 residues: CASMGFRDSSYYGYTF. Here the CDR3 DNA reads TGTGCCAGTATGGGATTCCGGGACAGCTCCTACTATGGCTACACCTTC.